This T cell receptor beta chain was identified during a study of cytomegalovirus exposure and HLA in healthy donors. Amplification used 60 Vbeta primers and 13 Jbeta primers. Produced via immunoSEQ multiplex PCR; TCRdb's table is partial and in-frame only. This table has over 150,000 clones, 73% appearing once. This CDR3 has 13 amino acids. With 0 bases removed from V and 5 bases from J, the gap between germline ends came to 7 bases. From germline, CDR1 is SEHNR and CDR2 FQNEAQ (reference sequence). This clone was detected a few times. The sequence came from a woman between 18 and 29 years old in good health and CMV-seropositive. The source material was PBMCs. The V call is TRBV7-9, the J call TRBJ1-1, with D uncertain. The DNA for the CDR3 is TGTGCCAGCAGCTTAGCAATGAGGACTGAAGCTTTCTTT. Translated, it gives CASSLAMRTEAFF.